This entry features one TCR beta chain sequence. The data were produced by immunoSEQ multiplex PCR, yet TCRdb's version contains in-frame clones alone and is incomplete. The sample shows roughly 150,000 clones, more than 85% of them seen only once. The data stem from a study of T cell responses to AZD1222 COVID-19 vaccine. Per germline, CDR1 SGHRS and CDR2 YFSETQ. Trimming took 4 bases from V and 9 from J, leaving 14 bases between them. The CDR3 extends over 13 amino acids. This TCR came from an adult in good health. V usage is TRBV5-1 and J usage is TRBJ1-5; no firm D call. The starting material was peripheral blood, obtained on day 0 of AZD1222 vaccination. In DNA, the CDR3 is TGCGCCAGCAGCCGAAAGGGCTCCGGGCCCCAGCATTTT. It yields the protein CASSRKGSGPQHF. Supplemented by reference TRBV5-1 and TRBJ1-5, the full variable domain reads KAGVTQTPRYLIKTRGQQVTLSCSPISGHRSVSWYQQTPGQGLQFLFEYFSETQRNKGNFPGRFSGRQFSNSRSEMNVSTLELGDSALYLCASSRKGSGPQHFGDGTRLSIL.